The rows below give T cell receptor beta chains drawn from one sample of a study of STAT3 mutations in large granular lymphocyte leukemia. Repertoires were generated with immunoSEQ multiplex PCR, while TCRdb's copy carries only in-frame clones and drops some. This table holds approximately 10,000 clones, about 54% found once. Sequencing was performed on peripheral blood mononuclear cells. Receptors originate from a boy between 10 and 17 years old with T-cell large granular lymphocyte leukemia. Some clones in this sample may be carry-over from other donors' samples. The CDR3 runs from the conserved cysteine through the conserved F or W. D genes are given only for firm matches. Only part of the rows carry a size: once, few, many, or a class if the clone is expanded.

CDR3nt,CDR3aa,j_gene,v_gene,abundance,d_gene
TGCGCCAGCAGCTTCACGGGAAACACCGGGGAGCTGTTTTTT,CASSFTGNTGELFF,TRBJ2-2,TRBV5-1,-,-
TGTGCCAGCACCGACGGGACTAGCAGGATTTCGTATTTT,CASTDGTSRISYF,TRBJ2-3,TRBV27,-,TRBD2
TGTGCCTGCGATACCGGGGTCTTCTATGGCTACACCTTC,CACDTGVFYGYTF,TRBJ1-2,TRBV30,-,-
TGTGCCAGCAGTGAACAAGACCCCCCGGCGAACACTGAAGCTTTCTTT,CASSEQDPPANTEAFF,TRBJ1-1,TRBV25-1,-,-
TGTGCCAGCAGTTTTGATAGGACTCCCCAGCATTTT,CASSFDRTPQHF,TRBJ1-5,TRBV28,-,-
TGTGCCAGCAGTTACGTAACTAAGAGGAAAAACACTGAAGCTTTCTTT,CASSYVTKRKNTEAFF,TRBJ1-1,TRBV6-6,-,-
TGTGCCAGCAGTTACGCCGACAGGGGGCAGGGCTATGGCTACACCTTC,CASSYADRGQGYGYTF,TRBJ1-2,TRBV6-6,few,TRBD1
TGCGCCAGCAGCCAAGAAATGGACGCCTACAATGAGCAGTTCTTC,CASSQEMDAYNEQFF,TRBJ2-1,TRBV4-3,few,-
TGTGCCTGGAGTGTAGATTCTAACTATGGCTACACCTTC,CAWSVDSNYGYTF,TRBJ1-2,TRBV30,-,-
TGCGCCAGCAGCTTAGCTGGGACAGGGAGCAATCAGCCCCAGCATTTT,CASSLAGTGSNQPQHF,TRBJ1-5,TRBV5-1,few,TRBD1
TGTGCCAGCACCCTAAGGGCTCAGCCCCAGCATTTT,CASTLRAQPQHF,TRBJ1-5,TRBV28,once,-
TGTGCCATCATGAAGGGGGTTGAAGATACGCAGTATTTT,CAIMKGVEDTQYF,TRBJ2-3,TRBV10-3,-,-
TGTGCCAGCACTCCAGCGGGAGAATACAATGAGCAGTTCTTC,CASTPAGEYNEQFF,TRBJ2-1,TRBV25-1,-,TRBD2
TGTGCCAGCTCACCACCCGGAGGTAACAGGAGAAATGAAAAACTGTTTTTT,CASSPPGGNRRNEKLFF,TRBJ1-4,TRBV18,-,-
TGTGCCTGGAGCAGAGGGGGGCCAGATACGCAGTATTTT,CAWSRGGPDTQYF,TRBJ2-3,TRBV30,-,-
TGTGCCAGCAGCAGTGACAGGGTCAGCTACGAGCAGTACTTC,CASSSDRVSYEQYF,TRBJ2-7,TRBV5-4,-,TRBD1
TGCGCCAGCAGCTTGGACGGGAGAGGGACCGGGGAGCTGTTTTTT,CASSLDGRGTGELFF,TRBJ2-2,TRBV5-1,once,-